This T cell receptor (beta chain) was retrieved from a study of cytotoxic CD8 clonotypes in ibrutinib-treated CLL. Study-wide points: A rise in clonality was seen at ibrutinib response, and a fall back toward baseline was seen at progression.

With respect to this clone: The antigen remains unidentified.

A 1 in 200,000 to 1 in 1 million T cell depth was the sequencing target. The method was immunoSEQ multiplex PCR; TCRdb's version includes in-frame clones alone and lacks a portion of them. The sample carries 250,000 to 350,000 clones, roughly three quarters recorded once. The germline V gene has CDR1 SGHDT and CDR2 YYEEEE. V was clipped by 1 base and J by 3 bases, with 17 bases between them. CDR3 length equals 16 residues. The chain carries TRBV5-6 and TRBJ2-7; D gene ambiguous. The source is a human donor with chronic lymphocytic leukemia. This sample comprised PBMCs, obtained at disease progression, from a patient treated with ibrutinib. CDR3 residues: CASSLYGSLKGYEQYF. DNA of the CDR3: TGTGCCAGCAGCTTGTACGGCAGTTTGAAAGGCTACGAGCAGTACTTC.